These 15 T cell receptor beta chains were sequenced from one sample in a study of shared clonotypes between healthy human individuals. Assay used: immunoSEQ multiplex PCR; TCRdb lists only in-frame clones, some missing. This table holds 550,000 to 850,000 clones, about 74% found once. The sample taken for sequencing was memory CD4+ T cells sorted from blood. Subset reported: CD45RA-negative fraction. These receptor sequences come from a woman aged 25 to 39 in good health.

This clone was seen a few times. The gene calls are TRBV29-1 and TRBJ2-1, with 14 bases identical to TRBD2. The CDR3 is 14 amino acids. CDR1 and CDR2 from the germline V gene are SQVTM and ANQGSEA. V dropped 7 bases and J dropped 6; count of bases not matched to a gene: 5. The CDR3 protein is CSALGLAGGNEQFF. The DNA for the CDR3 is TGCAGCGCCCTAGGACTAGCGGGAGGCAATGAGCAGTTCTTC.

This clone was detected many times. The V and J genes are TRBV18 and TRBJ2-5; 9 nucleotides align to TRBD1. The CDR3 sequence is 17 residues long. Germline trimming cut 2 bases from V and 4 bases from J; bases unmatched to any gene: 11. Germline assignment: CDR1 KGHSH and CDR2 LQKENI. The CDR3 DNA reads TGTGCCAGCTCACCAGCCGTTACGACAGGGGGGTTAGAGACCCAGTACTTC. It is translated as CASSPAVTTGGLETQYF.

The V call is TRBV25-1, the J call TRBJ2-2, with 7 nucleotides matching TRBD2. V was clipped by 7 bases and J by 7 bases; unmatched bases: 15. Germline V gene lookup returns CDR1 MGHDK and CDR2 SYGVNS. This CDR3 comprises 16 residues. CDR3 region: CASTEGPGTTIGELFF. CDR3 coding DNA: TGTGCCAGCACCGAGGGTCCCGGGACTACGATCGGGGAGCTGTTTTTT.

As for this clone: A far more abundant clone sits one base away, making this likely a read error. The same CDR3 also results from other DNA sequences found in this sample. The chain combines TRBV7-2 with TRBJ2-3; no clear D. Germline V lookup: CDR1 SGHTA, CDR2 FQGNSA. V was clipped by 5 bases and J by 2 bases, with 5 bases between them. The length of the CDR3 is 12 residues. The chain's CDR3 is CASSLYTDTQYF. CDR3 nucleotide sequence: TGTGCCAGCAGCCTCTACACAGATACGCAGTATTTT.

V gene TRBV11-2 combines with J gene TRBJ2-7; 8 positions agree with TRBD1. The germline V gene has CDR1 SGHAT and CDR2 FQNNGV. The junction had 0 bases not matched to a gene; V was cut back by 3 bases and J by 5 bases. This CDR3 has 12 residues. Here the CDR3 DNA reads TGTGCCAGCAGCTTGGACAGGGACGAGCAGTACTTC. This encodes CASSLDRDEQYF.

The CDR3 DNA follows: TGTGCCAGCAGCCAAGGAGGAGGGCGAGAGACCCAGTACTTC. It specifies CASSQGGGRETQYF. The V and J genes are TRBV5-4 and TRBJ2-5, with TRBD2 as a possible D gene (6 bases). CDR3 length: 14 amino acids. Deletions cut 4 bases from V and 4 bases from J, with 14 bases between. Per the germline V gene, CDR1 is SGHNT and CDR2 is YYREEE (reference sequence).

V is TRBV2 and J is TRBJ2-1; D is uncertain. CDR1 SNHLY and CDR2 FYNNEI come from the germline V gene. The CDR3 is made up of 13 amino acids. V was shortened by 6 bases and J by 9 bases, with 15 bases between the two germline ends. CDR3 in amino acids: CASRAGVGAEQFF. CDR3 sequence (DNA): TGTGCCAGCAGGGCCGGTGTCGGCGCTGAGCAGTTCTTC.

This chain links TRBV7-2 with TRBJ2-5; D might be TRBD1 or TRBD2, each matching 6 bases. Germline values: CDR1 SGHTA, CDR2 FQGNSA. This CDR3 has 14 amino acids. Trimming stripped 1 base from V and 4 bases from J, with 10 bases between. CDR3 loop: CASSLGGGGETQYF. The CDR3, as DNA: TGTGCCAGCAGCTTAGGTGGAGGGGGAGAGACCCAGTACTTC.

This clone was found a few times. The chain joins TRBV29-1 to TRBJ2-1; possible D gene TRBD2, 7 bases. The CDR3 consists of 15 residues. Germline lookup yields CDR1 SQVTM and CDR2 ANQGSEA. V was cut by 6 bases and J by 2 bases, with 17 bases left in between. CDR3 in DNA: TGCAGCGTGGGGGCTAGCGGAGAAACCTACAATGAGCAGTTCTTC. Its protein product is CSVGASGETYNEQFF.

The rearrangement joins TRBV7-9 to TRBJ2-5; 7 nucleotides agree with TRBD2. Losses at the gene ends were 7 bases for V and 5 bases for J; bases not matched to a gene: 10. In germline, CDR1 is SEHNR, CDR2 FQNEAQ (reference sequence). This CDR3 is built from 14 residues. CDR3 coding DNA: TGTGCCAGCACCCAGTGGGCGGGAGAGGAGACCCAGTACTTC. This codes for CASTQWAGEETQYF.

The rearrangement joins TRBV4-1 to TRBJ1-1; D possibly corresponds to TRBD1 (5 bases). The CDR3 loop spans 18 amino acids. With 2 bases removed from V and 3 bases from J, the gap between germline ends came to 22 bases. Germline CDR1 reads MGHRA; CDR2 reads YSYEKL. In DNA form, the CDR3 reads TGCGCCAGCAGCCAACTACTACTTGACAGTTTAGGGGACACTGAAGCTTTCTTT. As protein: CASSQLLLDSLGDTEAFF.

The genes are TRBV7-2 and TRBJ2-3; 7 bases align to TRBD2. CDR1 is SGHTA, CDR2 FQGNSA, per germline. The ends lost 5 bases at V and 3 bases at J; junction bases unmatched: 8. The CDR3 is 15 amino acids. The CDR3 bases are TGTGCCAGCAGCCTTTTTGGAGCGGGAACAGATACGCAGTATTTT. Its translation: CASSLFGAGTDTQYF.

About this clone itself: Since a much larger clone is just one base distant, this may be a read error. Other DNA sequences in this sample translate to the same CDR3. The chain combines TRBV5-1 with TRBJ2-1, with D possibly being TRBD2 (5 bases). Looked up from germline, CDR1 is SGHRS and CDR2 is YFSETQ. The CDR3 consists of 15 residues. V lost 0 bases to trimming and J lost 0 bases, with 7 bases between them. The CDR3 is CASSLASGSYNEQFF. CDR3 nucleotide sequence: TGCGCCAGCAGCTTGGCGAGCGGCTCCTACAATGAGCAGTTCTTC.

The genes are TRBV10-3 and TRBJ2-7; 10 bases fit TRBD1. V shed 8 bases, J shed 2 bases, and the junction held 6 bases outside the gene matches. Looked up from germline, CDR1 is ENHRY and CDR2 is SYGVKD. The CDR3 length is 14 residues. The CDR3 DNA reads as TGTGCCATCGGAACCGGGACAGGGGCCTACGAGCAGTACTTC. It is translated as CAIGTGTGAYEQYF.

This chain uses TRBV7-9 with TRBJ1-2, with D uncertain. The CDR3 is 18 residues long. CDR1 and CDR2 (germline): SEHNR, FQNEAQ (reference sequence). Deletions cut 5 bases from V and 1 base from J, with 23 bases between. The CDR3 spells CASSPSPVTDKINYGYTF. The CDR3 nucleotides read TGTGCCAGCAGCCCGTCGCCAGTAACCGATAAGATTAACTATGGCTACACCTTC.